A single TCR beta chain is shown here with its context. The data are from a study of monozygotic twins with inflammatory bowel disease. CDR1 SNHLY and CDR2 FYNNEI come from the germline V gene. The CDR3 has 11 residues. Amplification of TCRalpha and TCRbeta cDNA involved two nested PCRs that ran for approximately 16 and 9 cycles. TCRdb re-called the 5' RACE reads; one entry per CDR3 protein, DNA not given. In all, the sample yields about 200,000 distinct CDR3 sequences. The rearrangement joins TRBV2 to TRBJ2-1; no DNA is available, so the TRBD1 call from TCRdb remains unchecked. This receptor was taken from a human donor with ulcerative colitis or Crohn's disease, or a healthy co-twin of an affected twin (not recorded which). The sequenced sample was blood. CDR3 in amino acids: CASSPFDEQFF. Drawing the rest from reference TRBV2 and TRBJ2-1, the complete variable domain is EPEVTQTPSHQVTQMGQEVILRCVPISNHLYFYWYRQILGQKVEFLVSFYNNEISEKSEIFDDQFSVERPDGSNFTLKIRSTKLEDSAMYFCASSPFDEQFFGPGTRLTVL.